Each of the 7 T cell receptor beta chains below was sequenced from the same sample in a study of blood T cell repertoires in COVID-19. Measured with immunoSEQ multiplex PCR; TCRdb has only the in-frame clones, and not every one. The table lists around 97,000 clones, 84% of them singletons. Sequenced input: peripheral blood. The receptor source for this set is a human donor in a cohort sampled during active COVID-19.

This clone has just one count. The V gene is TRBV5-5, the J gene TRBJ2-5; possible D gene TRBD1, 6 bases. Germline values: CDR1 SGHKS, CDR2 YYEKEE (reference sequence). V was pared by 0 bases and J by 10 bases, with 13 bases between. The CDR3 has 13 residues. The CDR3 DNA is TGTGCCAGCAGCTTGGTTCAGCAGGGGAACCAGTACTTC. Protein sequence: CASSLVQQGNQYF.

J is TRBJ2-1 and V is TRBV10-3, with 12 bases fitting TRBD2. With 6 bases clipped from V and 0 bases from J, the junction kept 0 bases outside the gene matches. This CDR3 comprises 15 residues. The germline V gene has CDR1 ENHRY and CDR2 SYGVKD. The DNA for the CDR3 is TGTGCCATCAGGACTAGCGGGGGCTCCTACAATGAGCAGTTCTTC. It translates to CAIRTSGGSYNEQFF.

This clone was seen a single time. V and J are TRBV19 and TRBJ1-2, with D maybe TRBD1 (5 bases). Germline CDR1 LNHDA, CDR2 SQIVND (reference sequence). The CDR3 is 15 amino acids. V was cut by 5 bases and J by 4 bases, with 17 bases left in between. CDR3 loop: CASSPRVSTGYGYTF. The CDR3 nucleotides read TGTGCCAGTAGTCCCAGGGTTTCCACTGGCTATGGCTACACCTTC.

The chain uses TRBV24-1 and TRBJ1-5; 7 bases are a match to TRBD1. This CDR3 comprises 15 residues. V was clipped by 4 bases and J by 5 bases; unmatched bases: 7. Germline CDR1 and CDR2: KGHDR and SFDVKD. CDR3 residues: CATSEYDRVDQPQHF. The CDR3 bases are TGTGCCACCAGTGAGTACGACAGGGTCGATCAGCCCCAGCATTTT.

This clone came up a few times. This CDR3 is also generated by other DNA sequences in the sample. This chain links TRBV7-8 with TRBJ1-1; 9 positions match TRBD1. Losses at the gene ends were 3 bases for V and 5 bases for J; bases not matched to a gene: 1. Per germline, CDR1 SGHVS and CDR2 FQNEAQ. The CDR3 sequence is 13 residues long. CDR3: CASSLTGGTEAFF. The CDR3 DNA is TGTGCCAGCAGCTTGACAGGGGGGACTGAAGCTTTCTTT.

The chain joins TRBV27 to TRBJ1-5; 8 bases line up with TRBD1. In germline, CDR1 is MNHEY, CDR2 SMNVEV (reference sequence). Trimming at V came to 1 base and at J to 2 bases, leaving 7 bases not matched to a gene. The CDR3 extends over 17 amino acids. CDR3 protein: CASSLLRQGSGNQPQHF. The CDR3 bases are TGTGCCAGCAGTTTATTGCGACAGGGGAGTGGCAATCAGCCCCAGCATTTT.

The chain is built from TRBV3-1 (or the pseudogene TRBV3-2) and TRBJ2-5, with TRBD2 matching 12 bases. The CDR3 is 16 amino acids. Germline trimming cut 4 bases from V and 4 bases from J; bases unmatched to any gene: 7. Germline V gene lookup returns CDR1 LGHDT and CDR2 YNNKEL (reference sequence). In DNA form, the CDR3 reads TGTGCCAGCAGCCCTCGGACTAGCGGGGTTCCAGAGACCCAGTACTTC. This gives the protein CASSPRTSGVPETQYF.